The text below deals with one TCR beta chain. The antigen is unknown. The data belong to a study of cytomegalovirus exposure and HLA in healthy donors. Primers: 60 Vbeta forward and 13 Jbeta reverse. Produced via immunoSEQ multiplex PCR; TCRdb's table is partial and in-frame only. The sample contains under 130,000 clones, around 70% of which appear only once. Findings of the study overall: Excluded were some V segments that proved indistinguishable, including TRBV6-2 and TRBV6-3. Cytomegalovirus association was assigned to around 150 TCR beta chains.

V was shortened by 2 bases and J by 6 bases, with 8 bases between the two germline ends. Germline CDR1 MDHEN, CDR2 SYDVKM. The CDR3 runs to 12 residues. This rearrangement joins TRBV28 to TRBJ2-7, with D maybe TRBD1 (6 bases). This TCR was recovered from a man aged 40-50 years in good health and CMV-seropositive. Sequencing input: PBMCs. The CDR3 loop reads CASSLPGAEQYF. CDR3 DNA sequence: TGTGCCAGCAGTTTACCAGGGGCCGAGCAGTACTTC. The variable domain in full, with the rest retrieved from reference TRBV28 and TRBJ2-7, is DVKVTQSSRYLVKRTGEKVFLECVQDMDHENMFWYRQDPGLGLRLIYFSYDVKMKEKGDIPEGYSVSREKKERFSLILESASTNQTSMYLCASSLPGAEQYFGPGTRLTVT.